A selection of T cell receptor beta chains follows, all from one sample in a study of follicular helper T cells after annual influenza vaccination. Sequencing was performed with immunoSEQ multiplex PCR; in TCRdb, only in-frame clones are kept and a portion is missing. The top ten hold more than 2.5% of the sample, which has about 8,700 clones, 83% seen once. The material was CXCR5+ CD38- circulating T follicular helper cells from blood, obtained 7 days after influenza vaccination. These receptors all stem from an adult who received the influenza vaccine. Each CDR3 is given with its conserved first and last residue. The D gene is left open where the match is weak. Clone size is given for some rows only: seen once, a few or many times, or a class if the clone is expanded.

v_call	j_call	d_call	clone_size	cdr3_nt	cdr3_aa
TRBV5-1	TRBJ2-7	TRBD1	few	TGCGCCAGCAGCTTAACAGGGGGCGGCTACGAGCAGTACTTC	CASSLTGGGYEQYF
TRBV2	TRBJ1-5	NA	few	TGTGCCACCGGTCTTCAGAGGGGCAATCAGCCCCAGCATTTT	CATGLQRGNQPQHF
TRBV5-6	TRBJ1-4	NA	NA	TGTGCCAGCAGCTTGGGTACCGGGTCCTATAATGAAAAACTGTTTTTT	CASSLGTGSYNEKLFF
TRBV6-1	TRBJ2-4	NA	NA	TGTGCCAGCAGTGAGGGACAAGGAAGGAGGGACATTCAGTACTTC	CASSEGQGRRDIQYF
TRBV4-3	TRBJ1-4	NA	NA	TGCGCCAGCAGCCGTTCGGTTGGTGCACAGGGAGAAAAACTGTTTTTT	CASSRSVGAQGEKLFF
TRBV7-2	TRBJ2-1	NA	NA	TGTGCCAGCAGCTTAGTCGGTAGCCCAAGCTCCTACAATGAGCAGTTCTTC	CASSLVGSPSSYNEQFF
TRBV6-6	TRBJ2-7	NA	NA	TGTGCCAGCAGTTACTCGAGCACAGGGTACGAGCAGTACTTC	CASSYSSTGYEQYF
TRBV6-6	TRBJ1-5	NA	few	TGTGCCAGCAGTTACGAGGGCAATCAGCCCCAGCATTTT	CASSYEGNQPQHF
TRBV7-2	TRBJ1-2	TRBD1	NA	TGTGCCAGCAGCCTGGACGGGACAGGGACGTTGGACTATGGCTACACCTTC	CASSLDGTGTLDYGYTF
TRBV27	TRBJ2-1	NA	NA	TGTGCCAGCAGTTTAGTCGGCTCCAATGAGCAGTTCTTC	CASSLVGSNEQFF
TRBV19	TRBJ1-5	NA	few	TGTGCCAGTTGGGCTAGCGAGGGACCCCAGCATTTT	CASWASEGPQHF
TRBV28	TRBJ1-4	NA	NA	TGTGCCAGCAGTTTCCCCTCGCCATCTAATGAAAAACTGTTTTTT	CASSFPSPSNEKLFF
TRBV4-1	TRBJ2-3	TRBD2	NA	TGCGCCAGCAGCCAAGCGCAGCTAGCGGGAGGGCAGACGCAGTATTTT	CASSQAQLAGGQTQYF
TRBV30	TRBJ2-1	NA	once	TGTGCCTGGAGTAGCCAAGGGATGTTTGGTGAGCAGTTCTTC	CAWSSQGMFGEQFF
TRBV6-1	TRBJ2-7	TRBD1	NA	TGTGCCAGCAGTATTCCGGACAGGTTACGCGAGCAGTACTTC	CASSIPDRLREQYF
TRBV4-2	TRBJ2-3	TRBD2	NA	TGTGCCAGCAGCCAAGATGTGGCGGGAGGTAGCACAGATACGCAGTATTTT	CASSQDVAGGSTDTQYF
TRBV28	TRBJ1-4	NA	NA	TGTGCCATCCAACAAGGGGTGGGGCAAGAAAAACTGTTTTTT	CAIQQGVGQEKLFF
TRBV4-3	TRBJ2-3	TRBD2	NA	TGCGCCAGCAGTCGCACGAGCGGGGGCACAGATACGCAGTATTTT	CASSRTSGGTDTQYF
TRBV5-1	TRBJ2-7	NA	few	TGCGCCAGCAGCTTAGACACCCGAGGCGGCGAGCAGTACTTC	CASSLDTRGGEQYF
TRBV5-1	TRBJ2-2	TRBD1	NA	TGCGCCAGCAGTTCCGGACAGGGGATGAACGGGGAGCTGTTTTTT	CASSSGQGMNGELFF
TRBV7-2	TRBJ1-1	NA	NA	TGTGCCAGCAGCTTAGACCGGAACACTGAAGCTTTCTTT	CASSLDRNTEAFF
TRBV12-5	TRBJ2-7	TRBD1	NA	TGTGCTAGTGGGACGGACAGGGGCTTAAAGATCTACGAGCAGTACTTC	CASGTDRGLKIYEQYF
TRBV25-1	TRBJ1-3	NA	NA	TGTGCCAGCAGTGAAAGAGGAGGGGGTCTCTCTGGAAACACCATATATTTT	CASSERGGGLSGNTIYF
TRBV5-6	TRBJ2-5	TRBD1	NA	TGTGCCAGCAGCTTGGGACAGGGACACCAAGAGACCCAGTACTTC	CASSLGQGHQETQYF
TRBV2	TRBJ1-1	NA	NA	TGTGCCAGCAGTCCCCTGACAGTTTTGAACACTGAAGCTTTCTTT	CASSPLTVLNTEAFF
TRBV7-3	TRBJ1-6	NA	NA	TGTGCCAGCAGCTTATGGGGGAACGGCCGCTCACCCCTCCACTTT	CASSLWGNGRSPLHF
TRBV18	TRBJ2-1	NA	NA	TGTGCCAGCTCACCGCAAACGGGGACTCTATCCTACAATGAGCAGTTCTTC	CASSPQTGTLSYNEQFF
TRBV6-1	TRBJ1-2	NA	NA	TGTGCCAGCAGTAACCGACGAGGGAGGGTTGGCTACACCTTC	CASSNRRGRVGYTF
TRBV2	TRBJ2-7	NA	NA	TGTGCCAGCAGGAAAGGACAGACCGTCTCCTACGAGCAGTACTTC	CASRKGQTVSYEQYF
TRBV7-7	TRBJ2-7	NA	few	TGTGCCAGCAGCTTAGAGTCAGGGGAAGCCTACGAGCAGTACTTC	CASSLESGEAYEQYF
TRBV28	TRBJ2-1	NA	NA	TGTGCCAGCACCACGGGGGACGTGGGGATCTTC	CASTTGDVGIF
TRBV19	TRBJ2-3	NA	NA	TGTGCCAGTAGTATCGTTCCAGCGGCTAGCACAGATACGCAGTATTTT	CASSIVPAASTDTQYF
TRBV5-5	TRBJ2-7	TRBD1	NA	TGTGCCAGCAGCTTGTTGGGTGGGCAGGGGGCCTACGAGCAGTACTTC	CASSLLGGQGAYEQYF
TRBV14	TRBJ1-1	NA	NA	TGTGCCAGCAGCCAAACGGCAAGATACACTGAAGCTTTCTTT	CASSQTARYTEAFF
TRBV7-2	TRBJ2-7	NA	NA	TGTGCCAGCAGCTTAGAAGCCCGGCCCCAAACCTACGAGCAGTACTTC	CASSLEARPQTYEQYF
TRBV11-2	TRBJ1-2	NA	NA	TGTGCCAGCAGCCCAGGAAGGGTCTATGGCTACACCTTC	CASSPGRVYGYTF
TRBV10-3	TRBJ2-3	NA	NA	TGTGCCATCAGTATCGGACGGCAGACAGATACGCAGTATTTT	CAISIGRQTDTQYF
TRBV19	TRBJ2-7	NA	NA	TGTGCCAGTAGTATGGATGGGCATTGGAGGAACGAGCAGTACTTC	CASSMDGHWRNEQYF
TRBV2	TRBJ2-5	TRBD1	NA	TGTGCCAGCTCCGGGACAGTACAAGAGACCCAGTACTTC	CASSGTVQETQYF
TRBV6-5	TRBJ2-5	TRBD1	NA	TGTGCCAGCAGTTACTCCACAGGGGTGAAGGGAGAGACCCAGTACTTC	CASSYSTGVKGETQYF
TRBV5-1	TRBJ2-1	TRBD2	NA	TGCGCCAGCAGCTTGAGGGGAGCGGGGGACTACAATGAGCAGTTCTTC	CASSLRGAGDYNEQFF
TRBV6-5	TRBJ2-1	TRBD1	NA	TGTGCCAGCAGTTACGATACAGGGGGGTACAATGAGCAGTTCTTC	CASSYDTGGYNEQFF
TRBV2	TRBJ1-1	TRBD1	NA	TGTGCCAGCAGCCTGGACAGGTACACTGAAGCTTTCTTT	CASSLDRYTEAFF
TRBV29-1	TRBJ2-7	TRBD1	NA	TGCAGCGCTCAGGACAGGGGGGACGAGCAGTACTTC	CSAQDRGDEQYF
TRBV4-3	TRBJ2-4	NA	NA	TGCGCCAGCAGCCAAGTCGTCAAAAACATTCAGTACTTC	CASSQVVKNIQYF
TRBV18	TRBJ1-3	NA	NA	TGTGCCAGCTCACCACAGACGCGAGGAAACACCATATATTTT	CASSPQTRGNTIYF
TRBV6-6	TRBJ1-4	TRBD1	NA	TGTGCCACCCAGGACAGGGGAGCTGAAAAACTGTTTTTT	CATQDRGAEKLFF
TRBV30	TRBJ1-1	NA	NA	TGTGCCTGGGGGGCAGGCGAAGGCACTGAAGCTTTCTTT	CAWGAGEGTEAFF
TRBV18	TRBJ2-5	NA	NA	TGTGCCAGCTCTCCCCAAGAGACCCAGTACTTC	CASSPQETQYF
TRBV19	TRBJ2-7	NA	NA	TGTGCCTCCACTCCAGGGGATTCCTACGAGCAGTACTTC	CASTPGDSYEQYF
TRBV5-4	TRBJ2-7	TRBD2	NA	TGTGCCAGCAGCAAGCGGGAGGGCTACGAGCAGTACTTC	CASSKREGYEQYF
TRBV5-1	TRBJ1-1	NA	NA	TGCGCCAGCAGCTCCAAGGGGGGTGAGACTGAAGCTTTCTTT	CASSSKGGETEAFF
TRBV18	TRBJ2-7	NA	NA	TGTGCCAGCTCACCAGGAAGGGGAGCTCGTCGACCCTACGAGCAGTACTTC	CASSPGRGARRPYEQYF
TRBV18	TRBJ2-7	TRBD1	NA	TGTGCCAGCTCACTGGACAGGGGGTACGAGCAGTACTTC	CASSLDRGYEQYF
TRBV28	TRBJ2-2	NA	NA	TGTGCCAGCAGTTTGAACGATAGGTACACCGGGGAGCTGTTTTTT	CASSLNDRYTGELFF